The 24 T cell receptor beta chains reported below all come from one sample, sequenced in a study of patients and donors after allogeneic stem cell transplantation. Via MiXCR, TCRdb re-called the RT-PCR reads, giving one row per CDR3 protein. The sample shows about 200,000 distinct CDR3 sequences, around two fifths of them seen only once. Sequenced material: blood, either unsorted or a sorted T cell fraction (not recorded which). These receptor sequences come from a human donor who was either an allogeneic HSCT recipient or a stem cell or donor lymphocyte infusion donor (not recorded which). It is not recorded whose cells these are; they may come from a transplant donor.

The genes are TRBV20-1 and TRBJ1-1, with TRBD1 matching over 8 bases. The CDR3 has 13 residues. With 5 bases clipped from V and 4 bases from J, the junction kept 6 bases outside the gene matches. Germline V gene data show CDR1 as DFQATT and CDR2 as SNEGSKA (reference sequence). The CDR3 is CSAGQGPITEAFF. The CDR3 DNA is TGCAGTGCTGGACAGGGACCGATCACTGAAGCTTTCTTT.

The gene calls are TRBV28 and TRBJ1-2, with a weak D call TRBD1 (5 bases). Trimming removed 1 base at V and 5 bases at J, with 14 bases between. The CDR3 contains 15 residues. Germline-derived CDR1 and CDR2 are MDHEN and SYDVKM. As DNA, the CDR3 is TGTGCCAGCAGTTTATTCCGGGGGGACCTTTATGGCTACACCTTC. Its translation: CASSLFRGDLYGYTF.

The V call is TRBV5-1, the J call TRBJ2-2; no definite D call. Per the germline V gene, CDR1 is SGHRS and CDR2 is YFSETQ. The CDR3 runs to 12 residues. V was cut by 7 bases and J by 4 bases, with 8 bases left in between. The CDR3 nucleotides are TGCGCCAGCTGTGAACCCACCGGGGAGCTGTTTTTT. This codes for CASCEPTGELFF.

The rearrangement links TRBV12-3 or TRBV12-4 to TRBJ2-7; D gene uncertain. There are 12 residues in the CDR3. V gave up 7 bases and J gave up 5 bases, with 12 bases separating them. The CDR3: CASMSFENEQYF. CDR3 sequence (DNA): TGTGCCAGCATGAGCTTTGAGAACGAGCAGTACTTC.

The chain joins TRBV13 to TRBJ2-1, with 7 positions matching TRBD2. J lost 13 bases, V lost 5 bases, and 14 bases had no gene match. The CDR3 totals 14 residues. Germline V gene sequence: CDR1 PRHDT, CDR2 FYEKMQ (reference sequence). The CDR3 protein is CASSNRLSGMDQFF. CDR3 sequence (DNA): TGTGCCAGCAGCAACAGGTTAAGCGGGATGGACCAGTTCTTC.

This clonotype appeared a single time. The chain employs TRBV7-2 and TRBJ2-1; 7 bases match TRBD1. This CDR3 region has 16 residues. V lost 4 bases to trimming and J lost 2 bases; unmatched junction nucleotides: 8. Germline loops: CDR1 SGHTA, CDR2 FQGNSA. CDR3 sequence: CASSSTRDRPYNEQFF. The CDR3 nucleotides read TGTGCCAGCAGCTCAACCCGGGACAGACCCTACAATGAGCAGTTCTTC.

There are a few counts of this clonotype. The genes are TRBV4-3 and TRBJ2-1, with TRBD2 identical over 13 bases. V trimming: 1 base; J trimming: 16 bases; junction bases outside the gene matches: 10. This CDR3 has 15 residues. The germline V gene has CDR1 LGHNA and CDR2 YSLEER. The CDR3 DNA is TGCGCCAGCAGCCAAGGGACTAGCGGGAGAACCGCGGTTTTCTTC. Translated, it gives CASSQGTSGRTAVFF.

V usage is TRBV28 and J usage is TRBJ2-1; 14 bases fit TRBD2. V trimming: 6 bases; J trimming: 9 bases; junction bases outside the gene matches: 7. Germline assignment: CDR1 MDHEN and CDR2 SYDVKM. There are 15 residues in the CDR3. CDR3 residues: CASRPGTSGSIEQFF. The CDR3, as DNA: TGTGCCAGCAGGCCCGGGACTAGCGGGAGTATTGAGCAGTTCTTC.

This clonotype has only a few counts. This chain links TRBV28 with TRBJ2-6, with no clear D. V shed 3 bases and J shed 7 bases, with 4 bases lying between them. The V gene's germline CDR1 is MDHEN and CDR2 SYDVKM. This CDR3 comprises 12 residues. The DNA for the CDR3 is TGTGCCAGCAGTTTTGGTGCCAACGTCCTGACTTTC. Translating gives CASSFGANVLTF.

The DNA of the CDR3 is TGTGCCAGCAGCCCGAGGACTAGCGGGGCCAATGAGCAGTTCTTC. Translating gives CASSPRTSGANEQFF. The genes are TRBV4-2 and TRBJ2-1, with TRBD2 matching 12 bases. The CDR3 extends over 15 amino acids. V lost 4 bases, J lost 6 bases, and 4 bases stayed unmatched. Germline assignment: CDR1 LGHNA and CDR2 YNFKEQ.

The table lists this clonotype with a few counts. This rearrangement joins TRBV12-3 or TRBV12-4 to TRBJ1-5; D is uncertain. The CDR3 spans 13 residues. The V gene lost 6 bases and the J gene lost 4 bases, with 10 bases spanning the gap. The CDR3 DNA follows: TGTGCCAGCAGCAGACATAGGAATCAGCCCCAGCATTTT. Its protein product is CASSRHRNQPQHF.

The chain links TRBV10-3 to TRBJ1-1; D gene unclear. Trimming stripped 6 bases from V and 2 bases from J, with 16 bases between. The CDR3 spans 15 residues. Germline V gene sequence: CDR1 ENHRY, CDR2 SYGVKD. CDR3 sequence reads: CAIRDGGIENTEAFF. CDR3 in DNA: TGTGCCATCAGGGATGGTGGGATAGAAAACACTGAAGCTTTCTTT.

This sequence joins TRBV12-3 or TRBV12-4 and TRBJ1-5, with a weak D call TRBD1 (5 bases). This CDR3 region has 15 residues. The ends were cut back, 5 bases at V and 5 bases at J, with 16 bases in the middle. The CDR3 sequence is CASSPMGRGDQPQHF. The CDR3 DNA sequence: TGTGCCAGCAGTCCCATGGGCCGGGGCGATCAGCCCCAGCATTTT.

The chain recombines TRBV29-1 with TRBJ1-1; 7 bases are shared with TRBD1. The CDR3 is 15 amino acids. The ends lost 3 bases at V and 0 bases at J; junction bases unmatched: 7. Germline V gene data show CDR1 as SQVTM and CDR2 as ANQGSEA. The CDR3 loop reads CSVDQGGGMNTEAFF. Written as DNA, the CDR3 is TGCAGCGTTGATCAGGGGGGCGGGATGAACACTGAAGCTTTCTTT.

As regards this clonotype: The junction differs from germline at one of its ends, possibly a read error. This rearrangement joins TRBV10-3 to TRBJ2-5; 8 positions match TRBD1. The CDR3 is 13 residues long. The germline V gene has CDR1 ENHRY and CDR2 SYGVKD. CDR3 in DNA: TGTGCCATCAGCGGACAGGGCGGAGAGACCCAGCACTTC. Residues: CAISGQGGETQHF.

This clonotype was seen once. The chain has TRBV7-9 and TRBJ2-7, with D possibly being TRBD1 (6 bases). Trimming removed 5 bases from V and 3 bases from J, with 14 bases in between. The CDR3 has 14 amino acids. From germline, CDR1 is SEHNR and CDR2 FQNEAQ (reference sequence). Here the CDR3 DNA reads TGTGCCAGCAGCGGTCCGGGACAACTCTACGAGCAGTACTTC. Encoded protein: CASSGPGQLYEQYF.

V and J are TRBV6-2 or TRBV6-3 and TRBJ2-7; TRBD1 matches 7 bases. The CDR3 consists of 15 residues. Germline CDR1 reads MNHEY; CDR2 reads SVGEGT. V was pared by 4 bases and J by 2 bases, with 8 bases of the junction left unmatched. CDR3: CASSSLRTGTYEQYF. CDR3 in DNA: TGTGCCAGCAGTTCCCTAAGGACAGGAACCTACGAGCAGTACTTC.

This clonotype was found a few times. This chain joins TRBV4-3 and TRBJ2-7; TRBD1 matches at 7 bases. The CDR3 is 13 residues long. Per germline, CDR1 LGHNA and CDR2 YSLEER. V was clipped by 5 bases and J by 5 bases; unmatched bases: 6. The CDR3 reads CASSSDRVHEQYF. The CDR3 nucleotides read TGCGCCAGCAGCTCCGACAGGGTACACGAGCAGTACTTC.

The V and J genes are TRBV12-3 or TRBV12-4 and TRBJ2-3; D not certain. V was clipped by 6 bases and J by 4 bases, with 8 bases between them. CDR3 size: 12 residues. CDR3 in amino acids: CASSRIPDTQYF. Here the CDR3 DNA reads TGTGCCAGCAGCAGGATTCCAGATACGCAGTATTTT.

There are a few counts of this clonotype. The CDR3 reads CASRDREVSYTF. DNA for the CDR3: TGTGCCAGCAGGGACAGGGAAGTAAGCTACACCTTC. V gene TRBV12-3 or TRBV12-4 combines with J gene TRBJ1-2; 8 nucleotides match TRBD1. With 6 bases clipped from V and 9 bases from J, the junction kept 6 bases outside the gene matches. The CDR3 contains 12 residues.

This clonotype has only a few counts. This rearrangement joins TRBV12-3 or TRBV12-4 to TRBJ1-2; unclear D gene. This CDR3 spans 14 amino acids. Trimming stripped 1 base from V and 3 bases from J, with 9 bases between. The CDR3 DNA reads as TGTGCCAGCAGTTTAGGGTTGACGCACTATGGCTACACCTTC. It translates to CASSLGLTHYGYTF.

This clonotype has only a few counts. The chain is built from TRBV24-1 and TRBJ2-1, with no clear D. Germline CDR1 is KGHDR and CDR2 is SFDVKD. V lost 4 bases and J 0 bases, leaving 6 bases between the germline ends. The CDR3 covers 14 residues. The CDR3 bases are TGTGCCACCAGTGAACACAGCTCCTACAATGAGCAGTTCTTC. Its translation: CATSEHSSYNEQFF.

This clonotype has only one observation. The chain uses TRBV29-1 and TRBJ2-5; TRBD2 agrees at 7 bases. Trimming removed 3 bases from V and 1 base from J; junction bases left unmatched: 5. CDR3 length: 14 residues. From germline, CDR1 is SQVTM and CDR2 ANQGSEA. The CDR3 sequence: CSVEFSGRQETQYF. The CDR3 DNA is TGCAGCGTTGAGTTTAGCGGGCGCCAAGAGACCCAGTACTTC.

The rearrangement links TRBV12-3 or TRBV12-4 to TRBJ1-2, with D maybe TRBD1 (5 bases). This CDR3 contains 14 residues. V was clipped by 2 bases and J by 8 bases, with 15 bases between them. This chain's CDR3 is CASSLFLAWGGYTF. The CDR3 DNA reads TGTGCCAGCAGTTTATTTCTCGCCTGGGGGGGCTACACCTTC.